This T cell receptor (beta chain) was captured by sequencing in a study of T cell repertoires in ileal Crohn's disease. Study background: Median disease duration was about 8.2 years; about 37% smoked at surgery. The study, taken as a whole, reports: Sorted CD8 T cells held more high-frequency clones than CD4. Clonal expansions were more frequent in active smokers than non-smokers at surgery. Clonality above 26.8% at surgery always came with endoscopic recurrence.

Generated by immunoSEQ multiplex PCR, the TCRdb table keeps only in-frame clones and is missing some. The sample consists of more than 9,000 clones, roughly four fifths of them appearing once. Turning to this clone: Its antigen is not identified.

V was pared by 3 bases and J by 4 bases, with 6 bases of the junction left unmatched. The CDR3 totals 16 residues. The germline V gene has CDR1 MNHNS and CDR2 SASEGT. J is TRBJ2-1 and V is TRBV6-1; 10 nucleotides match TRBD2. What was sequenced was ileal tissue. The clonotype was recovered from an adult with Crohn's disease. The CDR3 DNA reads as TGTGCCAGCAGTGACGCTAGCGGGGGCCTTTACAATGAGCAGTTCTTC. Its translation is CASSDASGGLYNEQFF.